Here is one T cell receptor (beta chain) with its context. Its antigen remains unidentified. This sample was taken from a study of T cells in Graves' hyperthyroidism and ophthalmopathy. The wider study: Upon initial diagnosis and before any treatment, peripheral blood was collected.

Germline V gene sequence: CDR1 SEHNR, CDR2 FQNEAQ (reference sequence). V shed 2 bases and J shed 8 bases, with 9 bases lying between them. The CDR3 length is 12 residues. Overall study results and limits: Before onset, by a median of around 6.1 months, the model predicted ophthalmopathy.

TCR beta CDR3 regions were amplified from RNA transcripts. The HTBI primer set served for first-round RT-PCR of the TCR CDR3. TCRdb reprocessed the multiplex PCR reads with MiXCR, giving one entry per CDR3 protein. The sample shows 300,000 or so distinct CDR3 sequences, about 18% of them seen only once. Patients were excluded for uncontrolled infection, other autoimmune disease, pregnancy or lactation. The PBMCs had their origin in about 9.7 ml of fresh peripheral blood. V usage is TRBV7-9 and J usage is TRBJ1-2; possibly TRBD1 for D (5 bases). This sequence was found in a woman aged 60 to 75 with Graves' ophthalmopathy. The sample taken for sequencing was blood. The CDR3 bases are TGTGCCAGCAGCTTACAGGGCACAGGCTACACCTTC. It is translated as CASSLQGTGYTF. The whole variable domain, remainder taken from reference TRBV7-9 and TRBJ1-2, is DTGVSQNPRHKITKRGQNVTFRCDPISEHNRLYWYRQTLGQGPEFLTYFQNEAQLEKSRLLSDRFSAERPKGSFSTLEIQRTEQGDSAMYLCASSLQGTGYTFGSGTRLTVV.